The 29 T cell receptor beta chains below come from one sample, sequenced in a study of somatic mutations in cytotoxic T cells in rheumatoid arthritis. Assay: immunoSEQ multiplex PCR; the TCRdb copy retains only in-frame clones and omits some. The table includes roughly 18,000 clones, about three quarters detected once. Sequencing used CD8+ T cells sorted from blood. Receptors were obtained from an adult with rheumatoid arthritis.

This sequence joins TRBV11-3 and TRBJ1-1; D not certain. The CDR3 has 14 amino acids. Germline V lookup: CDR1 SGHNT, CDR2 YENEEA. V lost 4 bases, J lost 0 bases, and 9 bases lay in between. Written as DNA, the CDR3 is TGTGCCAGCAGCTCTAGGGCCCTGAACACTGAAGCTTTCTTT. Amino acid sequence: CASSSRALNTEAFF.

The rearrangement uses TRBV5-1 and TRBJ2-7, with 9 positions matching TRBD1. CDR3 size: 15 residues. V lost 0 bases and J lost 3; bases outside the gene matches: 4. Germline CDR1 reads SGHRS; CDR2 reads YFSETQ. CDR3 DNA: TGCGCCAGCAGCTTGGGACAGGGGGGGTTCTACGAGCAGTACTTC. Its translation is CASSLGQGGFYEQYF.

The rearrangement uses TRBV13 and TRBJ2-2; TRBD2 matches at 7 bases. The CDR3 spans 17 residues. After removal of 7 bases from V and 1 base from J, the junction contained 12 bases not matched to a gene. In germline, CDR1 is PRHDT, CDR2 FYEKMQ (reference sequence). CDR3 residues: CASTDSGGSGNTGELFF. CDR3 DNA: TGTGCCAGCACCGATAGTGGCGGGAGCGGGAACACCGGGGAGCTGTTTTTT. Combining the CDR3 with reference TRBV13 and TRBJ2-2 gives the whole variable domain AAGVIQSPRHLIKEKRETATLKCYPIPRHDTVYWYQQGPGQDPQFLISFYEKMQSDKGSIPDRFSAQQFSDYHSELNMSSLELGDSALYFCASTDSGGSGNTGELFFGEGSRLTVL.

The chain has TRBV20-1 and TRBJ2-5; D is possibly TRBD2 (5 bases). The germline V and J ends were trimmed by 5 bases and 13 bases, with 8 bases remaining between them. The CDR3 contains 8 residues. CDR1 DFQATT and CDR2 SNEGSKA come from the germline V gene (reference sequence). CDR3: CSAPGWYF. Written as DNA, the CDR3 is TGCAGTGCTCCGGGGTGGTACTTC.

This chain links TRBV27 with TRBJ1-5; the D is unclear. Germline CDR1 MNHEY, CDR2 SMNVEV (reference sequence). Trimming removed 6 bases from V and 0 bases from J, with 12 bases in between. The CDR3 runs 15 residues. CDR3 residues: CASSSTEYSNQPQHF. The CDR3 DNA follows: TGTGCCAGCAGCTCCACAGAGTATAGCAATCAGCCCCAGCATTTT.

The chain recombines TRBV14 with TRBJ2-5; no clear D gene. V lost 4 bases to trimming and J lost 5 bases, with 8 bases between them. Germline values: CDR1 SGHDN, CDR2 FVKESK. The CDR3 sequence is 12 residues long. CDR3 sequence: CASSPTLETQYF. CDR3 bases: TGTGCCAGCAGCCCCACTTTGGAGACCCAGTACTTC.

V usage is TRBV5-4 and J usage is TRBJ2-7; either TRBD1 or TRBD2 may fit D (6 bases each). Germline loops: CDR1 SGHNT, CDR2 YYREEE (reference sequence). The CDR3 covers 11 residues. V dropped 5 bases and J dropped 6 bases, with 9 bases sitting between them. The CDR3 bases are TGTGCCAGCAGTCGGGGGCCCGAGCAGTACTTC. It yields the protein CASSRGPEQYF.

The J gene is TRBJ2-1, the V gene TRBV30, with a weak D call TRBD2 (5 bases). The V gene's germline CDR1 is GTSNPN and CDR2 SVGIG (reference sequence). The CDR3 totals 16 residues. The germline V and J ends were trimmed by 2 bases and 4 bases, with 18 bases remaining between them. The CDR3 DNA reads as TGTGCCTGGAGTCCCCCCCCTAGCAACAGTTACAATGAGCAGTTCTTC. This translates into CAWSPPPSNSYNEQFF.

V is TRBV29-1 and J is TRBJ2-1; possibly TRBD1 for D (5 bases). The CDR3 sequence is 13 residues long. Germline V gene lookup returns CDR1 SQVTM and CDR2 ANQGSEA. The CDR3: CREGVFFSHEQFF. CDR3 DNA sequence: TGCAGGGAAGGGGTTTTTTTCTCGCATGAGCAGTTCTTC.

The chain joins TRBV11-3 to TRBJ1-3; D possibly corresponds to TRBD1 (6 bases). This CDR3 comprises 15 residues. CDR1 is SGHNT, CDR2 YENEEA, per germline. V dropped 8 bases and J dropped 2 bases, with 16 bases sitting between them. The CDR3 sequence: CASQDYRAPGNTIYF. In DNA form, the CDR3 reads TGTGCCAGCCAAGATTACAGGGCCCCTGGAAACACCATATATTTT.

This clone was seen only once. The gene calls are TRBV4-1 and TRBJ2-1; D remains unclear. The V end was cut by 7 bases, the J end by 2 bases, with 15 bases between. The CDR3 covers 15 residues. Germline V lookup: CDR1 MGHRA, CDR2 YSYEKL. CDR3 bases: TGCGCCAGCAACCTTTCTCCGGCCACCTACAATGAGCAGTTCTTC. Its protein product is CASNLSPATYNEQFF.

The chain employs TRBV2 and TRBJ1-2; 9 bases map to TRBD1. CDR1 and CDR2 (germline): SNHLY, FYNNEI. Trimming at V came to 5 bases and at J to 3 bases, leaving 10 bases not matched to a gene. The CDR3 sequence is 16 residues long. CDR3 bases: TGTGCCAGCAGTTCCACCTACAGGGGGCAAGACTATGGCTACACCTTC. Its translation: CASSSTYRGQDYGYTF.

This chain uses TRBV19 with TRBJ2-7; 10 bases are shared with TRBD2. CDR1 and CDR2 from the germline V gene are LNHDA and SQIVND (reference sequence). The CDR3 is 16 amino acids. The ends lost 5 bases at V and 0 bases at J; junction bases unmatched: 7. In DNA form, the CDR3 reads TGTGCCAGTAGTCCAGCGGGGGGGCGGAGCTCCTACGAGCAGTACTTC. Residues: CASSPAGGRSSYEQYF. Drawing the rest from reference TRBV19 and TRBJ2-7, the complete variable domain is DGGITQSPKYLFRKEGQNVTLSCEQNLNHDAMYWYRQDPGQGLRLIYYSQIVNDFQKGDIAEGYSVSREKKESFPLTVTSAQKNPTAFYLCASSPAGGRSSYEQYFGPGTRLTVT.

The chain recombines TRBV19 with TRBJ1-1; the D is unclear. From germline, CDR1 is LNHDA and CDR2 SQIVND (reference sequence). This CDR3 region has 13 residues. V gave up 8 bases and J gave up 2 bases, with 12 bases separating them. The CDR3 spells CASAPSANTEAFF. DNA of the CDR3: TGTGCCAGTGCCCCTTCGGCTAACACTGAAGCTTTCTTT.

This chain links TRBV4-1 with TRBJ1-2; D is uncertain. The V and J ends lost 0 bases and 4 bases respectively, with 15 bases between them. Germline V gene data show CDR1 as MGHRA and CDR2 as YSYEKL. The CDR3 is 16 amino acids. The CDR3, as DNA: TGCGCCAGCAGCCAAGATCAGACGGGCTTCGGCTATGGCTACACCTTC. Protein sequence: CASSQDQTGFGYGYTF.

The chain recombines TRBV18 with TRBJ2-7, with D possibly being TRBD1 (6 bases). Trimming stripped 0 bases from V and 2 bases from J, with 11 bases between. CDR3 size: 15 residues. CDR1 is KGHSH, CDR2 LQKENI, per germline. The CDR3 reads CASSPPEKGAYEQYF. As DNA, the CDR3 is TGTGCCAGCTCACCACCGGAAAAGGGGGCCTACGAGCAGTACTTC.

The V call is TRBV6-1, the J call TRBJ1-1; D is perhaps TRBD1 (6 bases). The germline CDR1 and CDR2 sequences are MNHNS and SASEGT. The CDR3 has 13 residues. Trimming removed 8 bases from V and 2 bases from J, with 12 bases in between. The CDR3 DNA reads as TGTGCCAGCGGGAGGACAGTAAACACTGAAGCTTTCTTT. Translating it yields CASGRTVNTEAFF.

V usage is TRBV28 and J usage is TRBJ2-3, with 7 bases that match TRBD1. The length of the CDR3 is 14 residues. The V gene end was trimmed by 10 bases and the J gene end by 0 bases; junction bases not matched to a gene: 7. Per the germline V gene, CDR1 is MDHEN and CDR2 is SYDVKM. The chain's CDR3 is CATRDRPSTDTQYF. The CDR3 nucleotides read TGTGCCACTCGGGACAGACCCAGCACAGATACGCAGTATTTT.

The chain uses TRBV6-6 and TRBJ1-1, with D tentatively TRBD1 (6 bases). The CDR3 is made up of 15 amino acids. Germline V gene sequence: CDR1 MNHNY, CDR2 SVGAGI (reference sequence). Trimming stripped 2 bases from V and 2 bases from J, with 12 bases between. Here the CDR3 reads CASSYPDRDNTEAFF. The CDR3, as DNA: TGTGCCAGCAGTTACCCGGACAGAGACAACACTGAAGCTTTCTTT.

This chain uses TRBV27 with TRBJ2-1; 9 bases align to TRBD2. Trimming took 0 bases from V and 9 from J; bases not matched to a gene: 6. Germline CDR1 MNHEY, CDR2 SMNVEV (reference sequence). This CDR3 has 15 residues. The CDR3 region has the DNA TGTGCCAGCAGTTTATCTAGCGGGAGCTGGGGTGAGCAGTTCTTC. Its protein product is CASSLSSGSWGEQFF.

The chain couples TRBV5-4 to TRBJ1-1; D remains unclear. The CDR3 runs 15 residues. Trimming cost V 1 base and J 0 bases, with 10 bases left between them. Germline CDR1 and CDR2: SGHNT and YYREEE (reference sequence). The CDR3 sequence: CASSLRGTMNTEAFF. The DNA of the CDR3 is TGTGCCAGCAGCTTGCGGGGAACCATGAACACTGAAGCTTTCTTT.

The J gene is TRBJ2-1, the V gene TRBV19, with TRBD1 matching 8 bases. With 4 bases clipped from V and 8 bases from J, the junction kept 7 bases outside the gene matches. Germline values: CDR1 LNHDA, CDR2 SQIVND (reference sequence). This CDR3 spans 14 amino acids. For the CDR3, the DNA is TGTGCCAGTAGTACAGGGGGCCCCATCGATGAGCAGTTCTTC. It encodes CASSTGGPIDEQFF.

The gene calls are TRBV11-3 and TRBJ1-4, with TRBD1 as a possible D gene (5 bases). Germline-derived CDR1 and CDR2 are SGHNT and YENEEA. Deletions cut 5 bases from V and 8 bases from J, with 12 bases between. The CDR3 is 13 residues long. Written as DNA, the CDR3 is TGTGCCAGCAGCAACAGACGGGGGGAAAAACTGTTTTTT. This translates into CASSNRRGEKLFF.

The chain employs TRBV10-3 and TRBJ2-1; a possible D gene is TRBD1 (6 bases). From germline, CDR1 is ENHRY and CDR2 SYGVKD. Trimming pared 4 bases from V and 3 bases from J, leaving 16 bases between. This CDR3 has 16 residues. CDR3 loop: CAISVWGPTNYNEQFF. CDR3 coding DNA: TGTGCCATCAGTGTTTGGGGGCCCACCAACTACAATGAGCAGTTCTTC.

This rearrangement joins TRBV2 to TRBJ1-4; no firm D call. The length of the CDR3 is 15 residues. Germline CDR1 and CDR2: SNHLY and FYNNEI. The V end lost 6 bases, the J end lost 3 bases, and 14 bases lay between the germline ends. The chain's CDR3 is CASRQDTSPNEKLFF. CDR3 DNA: TGTGCCAGCAGACAAGACACTTCTCCTAATGAAAAACTGTTTTTT. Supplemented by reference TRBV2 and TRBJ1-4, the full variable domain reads EPEVTQTPSHQVTQMGQEVILRCVPISNHLYFYWYRQILGQKVEFLVSFYNNEISEKSEIFDDQFSVERPDGSNFTLKIRSTKLEDSAMYFCASRQDTSPNEKLFFGSGTQLSVL.

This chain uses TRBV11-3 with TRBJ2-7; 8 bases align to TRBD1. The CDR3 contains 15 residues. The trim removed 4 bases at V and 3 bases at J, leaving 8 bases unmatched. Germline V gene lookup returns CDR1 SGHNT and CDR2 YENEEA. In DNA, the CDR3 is TGTGCCAGCAGCTACCCCGGACAGGGAAGCTACGAGCAGTACTTC. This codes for CASSYPGQGSYEQYF.

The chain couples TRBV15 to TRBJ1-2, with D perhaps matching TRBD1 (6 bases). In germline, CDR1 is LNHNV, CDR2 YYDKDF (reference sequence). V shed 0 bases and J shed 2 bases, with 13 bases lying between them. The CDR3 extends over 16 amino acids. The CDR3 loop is CATSRDVTGLNYGYTF. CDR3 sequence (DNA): TGTGCCACCAGCAGAGATGTCACAGGGCTGAACTATGGCTACACCTTC.

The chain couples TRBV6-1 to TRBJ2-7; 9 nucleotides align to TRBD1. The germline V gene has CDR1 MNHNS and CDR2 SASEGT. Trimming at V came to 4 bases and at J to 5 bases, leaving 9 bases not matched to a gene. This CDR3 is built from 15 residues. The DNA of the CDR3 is TGTGCCAGCAGTGCTGAGGGACAGGGATTCAACGAGCAGTACTTC. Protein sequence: CASSAEGQGFNEQYF.

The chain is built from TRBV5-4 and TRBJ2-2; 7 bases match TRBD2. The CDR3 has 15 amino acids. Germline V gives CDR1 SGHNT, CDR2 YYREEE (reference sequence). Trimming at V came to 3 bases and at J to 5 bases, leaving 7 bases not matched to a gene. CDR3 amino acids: CASSSAGEWTGELFF. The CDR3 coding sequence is TGTGCCAGCAGCTCCGCGGGAGAATGGACCGGGGAGCTGTTTTTT.